This is a list of T cell receptor beta chains from one sample in a study of blood T cell repertoires in COVID-19. Sequenced by immunoSEQ multiplex PCR; TCRdb stores in-frame clones only, minus some. The repertoire has over 250,000 clones, around 89% of them found once; the top ten carry over 7.5%. The sequenced sample was PBMCs or T cells enriched from blood (not recorded which). These receptor sequences come from a man in his forties who had recovered from COVID-19. CDR3s include the opening cysteine and the closing phenylalanine or tryptophan. A D gene is named only where the DNA matches it firmly. For some rows the clone size is stated as once, few or many, or as a class when expanded; others skip it.

cdr3_length j_call d_call v_call clone_size cdr3_nt cdr3_aa
14 TRBJ1-2 TRBD1 TRBV7-9 - TGTGCCAGCAGCCACGGACAGGGGGTCTCTGGCTACACCTTC CASSHGQGVSGYTF
15 TRBJ2-1 - TRBV2 - TGTGCCAGCAGTGAGGCGGGGGCCTCCTACAATGAGCAGTTCTTC CASSEAGASYNEQFF
14 TRBJ2-2 TRBD1 TRBV29-1 once TGCAGCGTTGAACGGGACAGGGTATCCGGGGAGCTGTTTTTT CSVERDRVSGELFF
15 TRBJ2-7 - TRBV11-2 - TGTGCCAGCAGCTTAGGTGTTGCGGCCATTTACGAGCAGTACTTC CASSLGVAAIYEQYF
15 TRBJ2-6 - TRBV18 - TGTGCCAGCTCAACAGACAGGCCCGGGGCCAACGTCCTGACTTTC CASSTDRPGANVLTF
16 TRBJ2-1 TRBD2 TRBV9 - TGTGCCAGCAGGGAACTAGCGGGGGGGCCTTTCAATGAGCAGTTCTTC CASRELAGGPFNEQFF
20 TRBJ2-2 TRBD2 TRBV6-2/TRBV6-3 - TGTGCCAGCAGTTACCCCCCCAATTTAGCGGGACGGATGAACACCGGGGAGCTGTTTTTT CASSYPPNLAGRMNTGELFF
14 TRBJ2-2 - TRBV28 - TGTGCCAGCAGTCGAGGAGGGCCTACCGGGGAGCTGTTTTTT CASSRGGPTGELFF
13 TRBJ2-7 - TRBV6-6 - TGTGCCAGCAGTTATTCTCAGGGTTACGAGCAGTACTTC CASSYSQGYEQYF
18 TRBJ2-3 TRBD2 TRBV4-2 - TGTGCCAGCAGCCATCCAGCGGGGGGGCCTTTTAGCACAGATACGCAGTATTTT CASSHPAGGPFSTDTQYF
14 TRBJ1-2 TRBD1 TRBV6-5 - TGTGCCAGCAGTCCGACAGGGGGAGACTATGGCTACACCTTC CASSPTGGDYGYTF
16 TRBJ1-5 - TRBV19 - TGTGCCAGTAGTAACTCCGGGTTCTATAGCAATCAGCCCCAGCATTTT CASSNSGFYSNQPQHF
16 TRBJ1-1 TRBD1 TRBV5-1 - TGCGCCAGCAGCAACCGGGACAGGGGCGGGAGCACTGAAGCTTTCTTT CASSNRDRGGSTEAFF
14 TRBJ1-1 - TRBV6-5 - TGTGCCAGCAGTAAAAATACACTGAACACTGAAGCTTTCTTT CASSKNTLNTEAFF
18 TRBJ2-4 - TRBV5-1 - TGCGCCAGCAGCCCCGGCCGGCTACCTAGGCCGGGGAGTGACATTCAGTACTTC CASSPGRLPRPGSDIQYF
14 TRBJ1-2 TRBD1 TRBV9 - TGTGCCAGCAGCCCCATCGGGACAGCCTATGGCTACACCTTC CASSPIGTAYGYTF
17 TRBJ2-4 TRBD1 TRBV19 - TGTGCCAGTAGTAGCTTTTGGACAGGGGACGCCAAAAACATTCAGTACTTC CASSSFWTGDAKNIQYF
16 TRBJ1-5 - TRBV5-8 - TGTGCCAGCACCCCCAACCCCGCCATGAGAAATCAGCCCCAGCATTTT CASTPNPAMRNQPQHF
16 TRBJ1-5 - TRBV19 - TGTGCCAGCCGTTTTTTTGGACAAAATAGCAATCAGCCCCAGCATTTT CASRFFGQNSNQPQHF
18 TRBJ1-2 - TRBV11-2 once TGTGCCAGCAGCTTAGGGGAGCGGCAGGCCTTAGCTAACTATGGCTACACCTTC CASSLGERQALANYGYTF
16 TRBJ2-3 TRBD2 TRBV11-2 - TGTGCCAGCAGCCCCCTGCGGGGGGGAGGAACAGATACGCAGTATTTT CASSPLRGGGTDTQYF